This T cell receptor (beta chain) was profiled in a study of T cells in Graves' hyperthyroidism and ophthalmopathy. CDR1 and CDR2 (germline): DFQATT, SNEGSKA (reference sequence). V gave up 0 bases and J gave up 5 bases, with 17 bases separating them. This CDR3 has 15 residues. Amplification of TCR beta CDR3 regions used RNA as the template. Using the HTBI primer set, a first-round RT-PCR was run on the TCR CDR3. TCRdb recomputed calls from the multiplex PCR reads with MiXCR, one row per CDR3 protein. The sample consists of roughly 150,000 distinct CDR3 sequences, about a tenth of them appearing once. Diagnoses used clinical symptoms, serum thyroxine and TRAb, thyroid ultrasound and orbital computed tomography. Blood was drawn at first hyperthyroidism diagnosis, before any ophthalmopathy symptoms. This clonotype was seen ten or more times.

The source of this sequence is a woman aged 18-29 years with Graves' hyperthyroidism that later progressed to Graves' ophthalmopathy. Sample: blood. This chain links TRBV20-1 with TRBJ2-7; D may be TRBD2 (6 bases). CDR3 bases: TGCAGTGCTAGAGATACTACGGGGGTGATCCACGAGCAGTACTTC. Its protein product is CSARDTTGVIHEQYF.